This entry lists 19 T cell receptor beta chains sequenced from one sample in a study of CD8 T cells in Susac syndrome (dated by TCRdb to between 2019 and 2020). Library construction relied on the immunoSEQ multiplex PCR assay. RNA was extracted using the RNeasy kit, and about 0.45 to 1 microgram was reverse transcribed with random hexamers. TCRdb reran the public reads through fastp at Q25 and MiXCR, keeping productive beta chains. All rows with the same CDR3 protein become a single entry with the most common DNA and genes. The sample data list around 110,000 distinct CDR3 sequences, and 96% of these were observed just once. Less than 0.15% of the sample belongs to the ten largest clones. Input material: CD4+ T cells from PBMCs. Source of these receptors: a human donor with Susac syndrome.

The chain recombines TRBV6-5 with TRBJ1-2; unclear D gene. The CDR3 extends over 11 amino acids. V was pared by 2 bases and J by 8 bases, with 6 bases between. The germline CDR1 and CDR2 sequences are MNHEY and SVGAGI. CDR3 sequence (DNA): TGTGCCAGCAGTTACGGACGAGGCTACACCTTC. Translating gives CASSYGRGYTF.

This rearrangement joins TRBV6-2 or TRBV6-3 to TRBJ2-1; 10 positions agree with TRBD2. V was pared by 8 bases and J by 3 bases, with 4 bases of the junction left unmatched. This CDR3 is 14 amino acids long. Germline loops: CDR1 MNHEY, CDR2 SVGEGT. The CDR3 DNA reads TGTGCCAGCTTAGCGGGAGGCCACTACAATGAGCAGTTCTTC. It yields the protein CASLAGGHYNEQFF.

The chain links TRBV6-4 to TRBJ2-1; the D is unclear. The V end was cut by 4 bases, the J end by 7 bases, with 11 bases between. This CDR3 region has 13 residues. CDR1 MRHNA and CDR2 SNTAGT come from the germline V gene. The CDR3: CASSVDQENEQFF. The CDR3 DNA is TGTGCCAGCAGTGTTGACCAGGAGAATGAGCAGTTCTTC.

The chain links TRBV5-6 to TRBJ2-5; maybe TRBD2 (5 bases). Per the germline V gene, CDR1 is SGHDT and CDR2 is YYEEEE. Trimming left V 4 bases short and J 2 bases short, with 12 bases between. This CDR3 comprises 14 residues. CDR3 DNA sequence: TGTGCCAGCAGCCCTCCGGGAAATCAAGAGACCCAGTACTTC. Translating it yields CASSPPGNQETQYF.

In this sample, this clonotype turned up a few times. V and J are TRBV7-9 and TRBJ1-3; D unresolved. The germline CDR1 and CDR2 sequences are SEHNR and FQNEAQ (reference sequence). V shed 5 bases and J shed 0 bases, with 11 bases lying between them. The CDR3 is 15 amino acids. Here the CDR3 DNA reads TGTGCCAGCAGCCTGGACGGATACTCTGGAAACACCATATATTTT. It codes for CASSLDGYSGNTIYF.

The gene calls are TRBV29-1 and TRBJ2-7; a weak D match, TRBD2 (6 bases). The germline V gene encodes CDR1 SQVTM and CDR2 ANQGSEA. The CDR3 runs 12 residues. Trimming pared 2 bases from V and 7 bases from J, leaving 12 bases between. The CDR3 sequence: CSVEFGAGEQYF. Here the CDR3 DNA reads TGCAGCGTTGAATTTGGGGCGGGGGAGCAGTACTTC.

The chain has TRBV3-1 and TRBJ2-3; 7 nucleotides align to TRBD2. Germline CDR1 is LGHDT and CDR2 is YNNKEL (reference sequence). The CDR3 runs 15 residues. With 8 bases clipped from V and 2 bases from J, the junction kept 10 bases outside the gene matches. The CDR3 nucleotides read TGTGCCAGCTCTCCTCAGGCGGGAGTCACAGATACGCAGTATTTT. This gives the protein CASSPQAGVTDTQYF.

The chain carries TRBV9 and TRBJ2-3, with 8 bases matching TRBD2. CDR1 and CDR2 (germline): SGDLS, YYNGEE. This CDR3 spans 14 amino acids. V was clipped by 3 bases and J by 4 bases; unmatched bases: 4. The CDR3 DNA follows: TGTGCCAGCAGCGGCAGCGGGAGCGCAGATACGCAGTATTTT. This encodes CASSGSGSADTQYF.

V and J are TRBV20-1 and TRBJ2-3; 9 bases are shared with TRBD2. CDR1 is DFQATT, CDR2 SNEGSKA, per germline (reference sequence). The CDR3 spans 13 residues. The junction had 2 bases not matched to a gene; V was cut back by 5 bases and J by 2 bases. The CDR3 reads CSALAGVTDTQYF. CDR3 bases: TGCAGTGCTTTAGCGGGGGTCACAGATACGCAGTATTTT.

In DNA form, the CDR3 reads TGTGCCTGGGGCCCTCGGACAGGGGGGTCAGAGACCCAGTACTTC. Its translation is CAWGPRTGGSETQYF. V is TRBV30 and J is TRBJ2-5; 10 bases match TRBD1. Trimming at V came to 5 bases and at J to 4 bases, leaving 10 bases not matched to a gene. This CDR3 is built from 15 residues. Germline values: CDR1 GTSNPN, CDR2 SVGIG (reference sequence).

The rearrangement joins TRBV5-1 to TRBJ2-1; TRBD1 matches 8 bases. Trimming cost V 1 base and J 5 bases; bases outside gene matches: 5. The length of the CDR3 is 15 residues. The germline gives CDR1 SGHRS, CDR2 YFSETQ. This CDR3 is CASSLPDRGNNEQFF. CDR3 nucleotide sequence: TGCGCCAGCAGCTTGCCCGACAGGGGAAACAATGAGCAGTTCTTC.

This chain joins TRBV30 and TRBJ1-1; the D gene is possibly TRBD1 (5 bases). V gave up 7 bases and J gave up 0 bases, with 15 bases separating them. The V gene's germline CDR1 is GTSNPN and CDR2 SVGIG (reference sequence). The CDR3 spans 14 residues. DNA for the CDR3: TGTGCCTTTCTTCGGGGCAGTTTGAACACTGAAGCTTTCTTT. This sequence encodes CAFLRGSLNTEAFF.

This clonotype has only one observation. V gene TRBV20-1 combines with J gene TRBJ1-1; D unclear. The V end lost 7 bases, the J end lost 0 bases, and 9 bases lay between the germline ends. This CDR3 contains 12 residues. Germline CDR1 DFQATT, CDR2 SNEGSKA (reference sequence). CDR3 sequence: CSVVSVNTEAFF. CDR3 DNA: TGCAGTGTGGTGTCGGTGAACACTGAAGCTTTCTTT.

V gene TRBV20-1 combines with J gene TRBJ2-5, with D possibly being TRBD1 (7 bases). CDR1 is DFQATT, CDR2 SNEGSKA, per germline (reference sequence). The CDR3 is 14 amino acids. The ends were cut back, 1 base at V and 4 bases at J, with 13 bases in the middle. The CDR3 loop reads CSARGRGAGETQYF. In DNA, the CDR3 is TGCAGTGCTAGAGGCAGGGGGGCTGGAGAGACCCAGTACTTC.

This clonotype came up once. The rearrangement links TRBV29-1 to TRBJ1-4; 7 bases map to TRBD1. This CDR3 is built from 15 residues. CDR1 and CDR2 from the germline V gene are SQVTM and ANQGSEA. After removal of 6 bases from V and 1 base from J, the junction contained 8 bases not matched to a gene. CDR3 nucleotide sequence: TGCAGCGTGGGAGGGGGCGGTGTAACTAATGAAAAACTGTTTTTT. This gives the protein CSVGGGGVTNEKLFF.

As DNA, the CDR3 is TGTGCCTGGTCCTTCAGGGGGGGCACTGAAGCTTTCTTT. This codes for CAWSFRGGTEAFF. This chain uses TRBV30 with TRBJ1-1, with 7 bases lining up with TRBD1. Germline V CDR1 and CDR2: GTSNPN, SVGIG (reference sequence). V lost 5 bases, J lost 4 bases, and 7 bases stayed unmatched. The CDR3 totals 13 residues.

This chain uses TRBV20-1 with TRBJ1-5; 9 bases are shared with TRBD1. Germline loops: CDR1 DFQATT, CDR2 SNEGSKA (reference sequence). Trimming at V came to 3 bases and at J to 4 bases, leaving 10 bases not matched to a gene. The CDR3 is made up of 16 amino acids. CDR3 coding DNA: TGCAGTGCTAGTGGGGGTGACAGGGGGTTAAATCAGCCCCAGCATTTT. Its protein product is CSASGGDRGLNQPQHF.

V usage is TRBV27 and J usage is TRBJ1-4; D unresolved. CDR1 and CDR2 from the germline V gene are MNHEY and SMNVEV (reference sequence). The CDR3 is 16 amino acids. The V end was cut by 0 bases, the J end by 0 bases, with 8 bases between. The CDR3 DNA is TGTGCCAGCAGTTTATCAGTCTCTACAACTAATGAAAAACTGTTTTTT. This encodes CASSLSVSTTNEKLFF.

The chain carries TRBV20-1 and TRBJ1-5; unclear D gene. This CDR3 spans 11 amino acids. CDR1 is DFQATT and CDR2 is SNEGSKA in the germline V gene (reference sequence). V dropped 6 bases and J dropped 7 bases, with 10 bases sitting between them. CDR3 loop: CSAGLEQPQHF. The CDR3 bases are TGCAGTGCCGGTTTGGAGCAGCCCCAGCATTTT.